The clone carrying this TCR beta chain was seen once. The data belong to a study of control samples from healthy donors and cancer patients. TCRdb's table, derived via immunoSEQ multiplex PCR, lists solely in-frame clones and lacks some. Of 20,000 to 25,000 clones in the sample, 84% were seen once. Germline loops: CDR1 MNHEY, CDR2 SMNVEV (reference sequence). The V segment lost 6 bases and the J segment 1 base; nucleotides outside the gene matches: 10. This CDR3 spans 16 amino acids. This TCR derives from a man aged 55-75 years with colorectal cancer. Sequencing was performed on PBMCs. The chain employs TRBV27 and TRBJ2-3, with 7 nucleotides matching TRBD2. CDR3 sequence (DNA): TGTGCCAGCAGCAACCCCGGGGGGATGGGCACAGATACGCAGTATTTT. It codes for CASSNPGGMGTDTQYF.